Shown below are 4 T cell receptor beta chains from a single sample sequenced in a study of blood T cell repertoires in COVID-19. Assay: immunoSEQ multiplex PCR; the TCRdb copy retains only in-frame clones and omits some. The sample records 210,000 or so clones, approximately 80% being singletons. Sequencing was carried out using PBMCs or T cells enriched from blood (not recorded which). The source is a man in his sixties who had recovered from COVID-19.

V gene TRBV5-1 combines with J gene TRBJ2-3, with D maybe TRBD2 (6 bases). Trimming took 4 bases from V and 2 from J, leaving 14 bases between them. This CDR3 region has 15 residues. Germline V gives CDR1 SGHRS, CDR2 YFSETQ. DNA of the CDR3: TGCGCCAGCAGCGGACCGGGACTCGACACAGATACGCAGTATTTT. It translates to CASSGPGLDTDTQYF.

V is TRBV15 and J is TRBJ2-3; no clear D. V was shortened by 0 bases and J by 2 bases, with 9 bases between the two germline ends. Per the germline V gene, CDR1 is LNHNV and CDR2 is YYDKDF (reference sequence). The CDR3 has 15 amino acids. Here the CDR3 reads CATSRDGQATDTQYF. In DNA form, the CDR3 reads TGTGCCACCAGCAGAGATGGGCAGGCCACAGATACGCAGTATTTT.

The count of this clone is one. The V gene is TRBV10-3, the J gene TRBJ2-3, with 7 bases lining up with TRBD1. V lost 6 bases and J lost 5; bases outside the gene matches: 11. This CDR3 is 15 amino acids long. CDR1 ENHRY and CDR2 SYGVKD come from the germline V gene. CDR3 sequence reads: CAISPSTGRGDTQYF. The CDR3 nucleotides read TGTGCCATCAGCCCCTCGACAGGGAGAGGAGATACGCAGTATTTT.

This chain uses TRBV9 with TRBJ2-1; a weak D match, TRBD1 (9 bases). Trimming shortened V by 3 bases and J by 0 bases, and 22 bases separated the two germline ends. The CDR3 is 19 residues long. Germline-derived CDR1 and CDR2 are SGDLS and YYNGEE. The CDR3 loop is CASSGSGTGNYPSYNEQFF. In nucleotides, the CDR3 is TGTGCCAGCAGCGGTAGCGGGACAGGGAACTACCCCTCCTACAATGAGCAGTTCTTC.